This T cell receptor (beta chain) was sequenced for a study of identical twins. General study points: Twins' excess sharing was less marked for out-of-frame beta sequences.

TCRdb recomputed calls from the 5' RACE reads with MiXCR, one row per CDR3 protein. Here the sample spans a few hundred thousand distinct CDR3 sequences, 12% being singletons. A few counts support this clonotype. Its cognate antigen is unknown. V was pared by 4 bases and J by 0 bases, with 17 bases between. The CDR3 runs to 17 residues. Germline CDR1 is SGHRS and CDR2 is YFSETQ. These data were also reused for a study on yellow fever vaccine responses in identical twins. From that report: Reportedly, the response of twins' T cells to the vaccine seemed partly convergent, partly personalized.

V and J are TRBV5-1 and TRBJ2-1; possibly TRBD1 or TRBD2 for D (5 bases each). Sequenced: CD8+ T cells sorted from blood. This sequence originates from a woman between 18 and 30 years old in good health. CDR3 loop: CASSPSEGISSYNEQFF. The CDR3 DNA reads as TGCGCCAGCAGCCCGAGCGAGGGGATAAGCTCCTACAATGAGCAGTTCTTC.